A selection of T cell receptor beta chains follows, all from one sample in a study of cytomegalovirus exposure and HLA in healthy donors. The assay was immunoSEQ multiplex PCR, and TCRdb's table has in-frame clones only and misses some. Here the sample spans over 80,000 clones, around 85% being singletons. Source material: PBMCs. Every receptor here comes from a man aged 18 to 29 in good health and CMV-seropositive. Both conserved end residues are part of each CDR3. The D gene is left open where the match is weak. A clone size is listed for some rows: how often the clone was seen (once, few, many), or a class if it is expanded.

D gene	V gene	clone size	J gene	CDR3 protein	CDR3 DNA
TRBD2	TRBV16	-	TRBJ2-3	CASSRQRGGEDTQYF	TGTGCCAGCAGCCGTCAACGGGGAGGGGAAGATACGCAGTATTTT
TRBD1	TRBV7-9	-	TRBJ1-5	CASSRTGSNQPQHF	TGTGCCAGCAGCCGGACAGGGAGCAATCAGCCCCAGCATTTT
-	TRBV4-2	once	TRBJ2-3	CASSQDRAITDTQYF	TGTGCCAGCAGCCAAGATAGAGCGATCACAGATACGCAGTATTTT
TRBD1	TRBV9	-	TRBJ1-5	CASSPDRGNQPQHF	TGTGCCAGCAGCCCGGACAGGGGCAATCAGCCCCAGCATTTT
TRBD2	TRBV18	-	TRBJ2-3	CASSPRRAGGTDTQYF	TGTGCCAGCTCACCCCGTCGTGCGGGAGGGACAGATACGCAGTATTTT
-	TRBV7-9	-	TRBJ1-1	CASSLGQGINTEAFF	TGTGCCAGCAGCTTAGGTCAGGGGATAAACACTGAAGCTTTCTTT
-	TRBV19	-	TRBJ1-1	CASKRGMDTEAFF	TGTGCCAGTAAGCGGGGTATGGACACTGAAGCTTTCTTT
-	TRBV6-6	-	TRBJ1-3	CASSYSGEAGNTIYF	TGTGCCAGCAGTTACTCGGGAGAGGCTGGAAACACCATATATTTT
-	TRBV11-2	-	TRBJ1-2	CASSLEQHLGSYTF	TGTGCCAGCAGCTTGGAGCAGCATCTCGGGTCCTACACCTTC
TRBD2	TRBV6-6	-	TRBJ2-4	CASSSSGLAKNIQYF	TGTGCCAGCAGTTCTAGCGGGCTAGCCAAAAACATTCAGTACTTC
TRBD1	TRBV9	-	TRBJ1-2	CASSSRGERGGSGYTF	TGTGCCAGCAGCTCTAGAGGGGAGAGAGGGGGCAGTGGCTACACCTTC
-	TRBV7-9	-	TRBJ1-1	CASSLAKGITEAFF	TGTGCCAGCAGCTTAGCGAAGGGGATTACTGAAGCTTTCTTT
TRBD2	TRBV27	-	TRBJ2-3	CASKSAGVGGTQYF	TGTGCCAGCAAGTCGGCGGGAGTTGGAGGTACGCAGTATTTT
-	TRBV15	-	TRBJ1-5	CATSRDLIQTQTQHF	TGTGCCACCAGCAGAGATCTAATACAGACACAGACCCAGCATTTT
-	TRBV7-8	-	TRBJ2-5	CASSVYRETQYF	TGTGCCAGCAGCGTATACAGAGAGACCCAGTACTTC
-	TRBV30	-	TRBJ2-3	CAWRQDHTDTQYF	TGTGCCTGGAGACAGGACCACACAGATACGCAGTATTTT
TRBD1	TRBV2	-	TRBJ2-7	CASSLGTGASSYEQYF	TGTGCCAGCAGTCTAGGGACAGGGGCAAGCTCCTACGAGCAGTACTTC
-	TRBV4-1	-	TRBJ2-6	CASSQDRGTGANVLTF	TGCGCCAGCAGCCAAGATAGGGGGACTGGGGCCAACGTCCTGACTTTC
-	TRBV5-6	-	TRBJ1-4	CASSLDGEKLFF	TGTGCCAGCAGCTTGGACGGTGAAAAACTGTTTTTT
-	TRBV30	-	TRBJ1-1	CAWVRDGGPEAFF	TGTGCCTGGGTCCGGGACGGAGGGCCTGAAGCTTTCTTT
-	TRBV28	once	TRBJ2-7	CASSLERSTSYEQYF	TGTGCCAGCAGTTTAGAGAGGTCCACATCCTACGAGCAGTACTTC
-	TRBV5-1	-	TRBJ1-5	CASSPYGEDQPQHF	TGCGCCAGCAGCCCATATGGGGAGGACCAGCCCCAGCATTTT
TRBD1	TRBV5-4	-	TRBJ2-3	CASSSGQGISTDTQYF	TGTGCCAGCAGCTCTGGACAGGGGATTAGCACAGATACGCAGTATTTT
TRBD1	TRBV5-1	-	TRBJ1-1	CASSYLGGQGVMNTEAFF	TGCGCCAGCAGCTACCTTGGGGGACAGGGGGTTATGAACACTGAAGCTTTCTTT
-	TRBV29-1	-	TRBJ1-1	CSVEVDNLNTEAFF	TGCAGCGTTGAAGTCGACAATCTGAACACTGAAGCTTTCTTT
TRBD1	TRBV7-9	once	TRBJ2-7	CASSFPGQTYEQYF	TGTGCCAGCAGCTTCCCGGGACAGACCTACGAGCAGTACTTC